This T cell receptor (beta chain) came from a study of cytomegalovirus exposure and HLA in healthy donors. Whole-study results and caveats: Per published reports, the classifier diagnosed cytomegalovirus status with high specificity and sensitivity. CMV serostatus was the sole immune exposure data available.

Of note for this clone: The antigen is not known.

These donors, healthy bone marrow donors, were studied. Trimming shortened V by 0 bases and J by 6 bases, and 9 bases separated the two germline ends. This CDR3 has 14 residues. From germline, CDR1 is MNHNS and CDR2 SASEGT. This PCR relied on a set of 60 Vbeta primers and 13 Jbeta primers. Clones were sequenced by immunoSEQ multiplex PCR, and TCRdb holds only the in-frame ones, with some missing. The data hold 150,000 to 180,000 clones, with under 80% observed a single time. This chain connects TRBV6-1 to TRBJ1-5, with D uncertain. The receptor's source is a man younger than 45 in good health and CMV-seronegative. The sequenced sample was PBMCs. The CDR3 region has the DNA TGTGCCAGCAGTGAAGCGCGATCTGTTCAGCCCCAGCATTTT. It encodes CASSEARSVQPQHF.